The clone carrying this TCR beta chain was seen only once. The data were obtained in a study of shared clonotypes between healthy human individuals. Deep was the level used in running the assay. Original processing methods: Sequence data from immunoSEQ were junction-only and lacked quality scores; consequently, filtering differed. The assay was immunoSEQ multiplex PCR, and TCRdb's table has in-frame clones only and misses some. Clonal size and the V and J genes are those of that table, whereas D and trimming came from the DNA. The sample has some 530,000 clones, 81% seen once; the top ten hold 9.5% to 15%. The donor population consisted of healthy HIV-negative adults with no recent acute infections or vaccinations. J lost 4 bases, V lost 2 bases, and 8 bases had no gene match. The germline gives CDR1 MDHEN, CDR2 SYDVKM. This CDR3 has 15 amino acids.

Sample: PBMCs. The origin of this receptor is a woman aged 40 to 50 in good health. Some clones in this sample may be carry-over from other donors' samples. The chain links TRBV28 to TRBJ2-7; 7 nucleotides match TRBD2. The CDR3 DNA follows: TGTGCCAGCAGTTTACCGGGGGGATTAATTTACGAGCAGTACTTC. As protein: CASSLPGGLIYEQYF.